This TCR beta chain emerged from a study of blood T cell repertoires in COVID-19. The wider study: COVID-19 samples collected from the United States, Italy and Spain covered acute and convalescent phases.

Participants came from under 30 US areas, aged about 18 to 100 years. In the source study's methods: Amplifying reference gene primers gave estimates of nucleated cell counts. Assay used: immunoSEQ multiplex PCR; TCRdb lists only in-frame clones, some missing. V, J and clone size are taken as reported in that table, and D and trimming were inferred from the DNA itself. This sample has some 320,000 clones; 90% occur once, and the top ten carry around 2.5%. Germline values: CDR1 SNHLY, CDR2 FYNNEI. The length of the CDR3 is 14 residues. Trimming removed 6 bases from V and 3 bases from J; junction bases left unmatched: 1.

Sample: PBMCs or T cells enriched from blood (not recorded which). The V gene is TRBV2, the J gene TRBJ1-4, with 10 nucleotides matching TRBD1. The sequence was collected from a man aged 60 to 69 who had recovered from COVID-19. In DNA, the CDR3 is TGTGCCAGCAGGGGGACAGGGGCTAATGAAAAACTGTTTTTT. Residues: CASRGTGANEKLFF.